The next 27 T cell receptor beta chains were all read from a single sample in a study of early T cells in non-severe SARS-CoV-2 infection. TCRdb ran MiXCR on the 5' RACE reads and lists one entry per CDR3 protein. The sample consists of tens of thousands of distinct CDR3 sequences, 5.5% to 7.5% of them appearing once. Sequenced input: whole blood. Source of these receptors: an adult who was a healthcare worker with PCR-confirmed SARS-CoV-2 infection or an uninfected control (not recorded which).

The table lists this clonotype with many counts. J is TRBJ1-5 and V is TRBV6-5; D is undetermined. The CDR3 has 14 residues. CDR1 MNHEY and CDR2 SVGAGI come from the germline V gene. V shed 5 bases and J shed 1 base, with 9 bases lying between them. CDR3 coding DNA: TGTGCCAGCAGTAACAGAGAAAGCAATCAGCCCCAGCATTTT. Translated, it gives CASSNRESNQPQHF.

The chain combines TRBV4-2 with TRBJ2-1; TRBD1 is a possible D gene (5 bases). The germline V gene has CDR1 LGHNA and CDR2 YNFKEQ. The CDR3 is 15 residues long. Trimming removed 0 bases at V and 4 bases at J, with 10 bases between. CDR3 sequence: CASSQEGEGYNEQFF. The CDR3 DNA is TGTGCCAGCAGCCAAGAAGGGGAAGGATACAATGAGCAGTTCTTC.

In its sample, this clonotype was seen many times. The chain combines TRBV6-4 with TRBJ2-3, with 8 bases fitting TRBD2. Germline values: CDR1 MRHNA, CDR2 SNTAGT. The CDR3 has 15 amino acids. Trimming at V came to 0 bases and at J to 1 base, leaving 0 bases not matched to a gene. Here the CDR3 reads CASSDSSGGTDTQYF. The CDR3 nucleotides are TGTGCCAGCAGTGACTCTAGCGGGGGCACAGATACGCAGTATTTT.

This clonotype was found many times. The CDR3: CSAGAGQGVSYNEQFF. In nucleotides, the CDR3 is TGCAGTGCCGGGGCGGGACAGGGGGTTTCCTACAATGAGCAGTTCTTC. The rearrangement joins TRBV20-1 to TRBJ2-1, with 11 bases that match TRBD1. CDR1 and CDR2 from the germline V gene are DFQATT and SNEGSKA (reference sequence). The CDR3 is 16 residues long. J was trimmed by 1 base and V by 6 bases; bases with no gene match: 8.

This clonotype was counted at least ten times. The chain carries TRBV30 and TRBJ2-3, with D hard to call. CDR3 length: 12 residues. Per the germline V gene, CDR1 is GTSNPN and CDR2 is SVGIG (reference sequence). V was clipped by 6 bases and J by 5 bases, with 12 bases between them. Written as DNA, the CDR3 is TGTGCCTGCACCTCTTTGCAAGATACGCAGTATTTT. Translating it yields CACTSLQDTQYF. The full variable domain, its missing parts supplied by reference TRBV30 and TRBJ2-3, is SQTIHQWPATLVQPVGSPLSLECTVEGTSNPNLYWYRQAAGRGLQLLFYSVGIGQISSEVPQNLSASRPQDRQFILSSKKLLLSDSGFYLCACTSLQDTQYFGPGTRLTVL.

This clonotype was counted ten times or more. The chain carries TRBV28 and TRBJ1-5; 10 nucleotides line up with TRBD1. The CDR3 contains 14 residues. CDR1 is MDHEN and CDR2 is SYDVKM in the germline V gene. The ends lost 6 bases at V and 6 bases at J; junction bases unmatched: 5. The CDR3 is CASRSDRGFQPQHF. For the CDR3, the DNA is TGTGCCAGCAGATCGGACAGGGGGTTTCAGCCCCAGCATTTT.

In its sample, this clonotype was seen many times. The V and J genes are TRBV20-1 and TRBJ1-1; D gene unclear. CDR1 is DFQATT, CDR2 SNEGSKA, per germline (reference sequence). The length of the CDR3 is 15 residues. Trimming shortened V by 0 bases and J by 1 base, and 12 bases separated the two germline ends. The CDR3 loop is CSARDLRRPNTEAFF. The CDR3 DNA sequence: TGCAGTGCTAGAGACCTCCGTCGCCCGAACACTGAAGCTTTCTTT.

This clonotype was observed at least ten times. The chain joins TRBV28 to TRBJ2-3, with D possibly matching TRBD2 (6 bases). CDR3 size: 14 residues. Trimming pared 7 bases from V and 1 base from J, leaving 12 bases between. Germline CDR1 and CDR2: MDHEN and SYDVKM. This CDR3 is CASKPGGGTDTQYF. CDR3 in DNA: TGTGCCAGCAAACCCGGGGGTGGCACAGATACGCAGTATTTT. The entire variable domain, with the rest obtained from reference TRBV28 and TRBJ2-3, is as follows: DVKVTQSSRYLVKRTGEKVFLECVQDMDHENMFWYRQDPGLGLRLIYFSYDVKMKEKGDIPEGYSVSREKKERFSLILESASTNQTSMYLCASKPGGGTDTQYFGPGTRLTVL.

This clonotype was observed a few times. This chain links TRBV7-7 with TRBJ2-5; TRBD2 matches at 7 bases. Losses at the gene ends were 5 bases for V and 8 bases for J; bases not matched to a gene: 2. This CDR3 contains 11 residues. Germline CDR1 reads SSHAT; CDR2 reads FNYEAQ (reference sequence). The chain's CDR3 is CASSGRGTQYF. The CDR3 nucleotides are TGTGCCAGCAGCGGGAGGGGAACCCAGTACTTC.

This clonotype was seen only a few times. V and J are TRBV5-6 and TRBJ2-3; D is undetermined. Deletions cut 5 bases from V and 1 base from J, with 8 bases between. CDR1 is SGHDT and CDR2 is YYEEEE in the germline V gene. This CDR3 comprises 13 residues. CDR3 in DNA: TGTGCCAGCAGATCTCCGGGCACAGATACGCAGTATTTT. Its translation is CASRSPGTDTQYF.

This clonotype was observed a handful of times. This chain links TRBV5-6 with TRBJ2-1; D not resolved. This CDR3 comprises 15 residues. The V and J ends lost 1 base and 4 bases respectively, with 12 bases between them. Germline CDR1 reads SGHDT; CDR2 reads YYEEEE. CDR3 residues: CASSLWFETYNEQFF. The CDR3 DNA is TGTGCCAGCAGCTTGTGGTTCGAGACGTACAATGAGCAGTTCTTC.

This clonotype has at least ten counts. This sequence joins TRBV20-1 and TRBJ1-1; D call uncertain. Trimming removed 5 bases from V and 5 bases from J, with 15 bases in between. The CDR3 loop spans 13 amino acids. Germline-derived CDR1 and CDR2 are DFQATT and SNEGSKA (reference sequence). CDR3 bases: TGCAGTGCTGCTTGGACTTCCCGTACTGAAGCTTTCTTT. Its protein is CSAAWTSRTEAFF.

The chain has TRBV19 and TRBJ1-1; possible D gene TRBD1, 6 bases. The germline V and J ends were trimmed by 5 bases and 3 bases, with 10 bases remaining between them. The length of the CDR3 is 13 residues. Per germline, CDR1 LNHDA and CDR2 SQIVND (reference sequence). The CDR3 coding sequence is TGTGCCAGTAGTCCGAGGGGGGACACTGAAGCTTTCTTT. Protein sequence: CASSPRGDTEAFF.

This clonotype was detected once. Because the CDR3 is missing its conserved closing phenylalanine or tryptophan, this is likely a read error. The gene calls are TRBV6-4 and TRBJ2-2, with D perhaps matching TRBD1 or TRBD2 (5 bases each). V lost 3 bases to trimming and J lost 6 bases, with 20 bases between them. CDR3 size: 17 residues. CDR1 is MRHNA, CDR2 SNTAGT, per germline. The CDR3 sequence is CASSEIYSGTSSGELFL. The CDR3 DNA reads TGTGCCAGCAGTGAGATTTATTCCGGGACCTCTTCCGGGGAGCTGTTTCTT.

In this sample, this clonotype turned up many times. This chain joins TRBV29-1 and TRBJ2-3; 12 bases are shared with TRBD2. Germline V CDR1 and CDR2: SQVTM, ANQGSEA. V shed 2 bases and J 0 bases; nucleotides not matched to a gene: 15. This CDR3 is 20 amino acids long. The chain's CDR3 is CSVEPRLAGAARTSTDTQYF. CDR3 nucleotide sequence: TGCAGCGTTGAACCGAGACTAGCGGGAGCGGCGAGAACTAGCACAGATACGCAGTATTTT.

This clonotype was counted between two and nine times. The chain carries TRBV20-1 and TRBJ1-2; 12 bases match TRBD1. Germline assignment: CDR1 DFQATT and CDR2 SNEGSKA (reference sequence). The CDR3 is made up of 16 amino acids. V lost 6 bases to trimming and J lost 4 bases; unmatched junction nucleotides: 12. The CDR3 spells CSAAGTGGSDTYGYTF. The CDR3 DNA follows: TGCAGTGCAGCCGGGACAGGGGGCTCGGACACCTATGGCTACACCTTC.

The rearrangement joins TRBV9 to TRBJ1-2, with D possibly matching TRBD1 (5 bases). Germline V gene lookup returns CDR1 SGDLS and CDR2 YYNGEE. This CDR3 has 12 amino acids. V lost 3 bases to trimming and J lost 5 bases, with 8 bases between them. The CDR3 coding sequence is TGTGCCAGCAGCGAGGGGTTATATGGCTACACCTTC. Translation: CASSEGLYGYTF.

This CDR3 is CASSPRRMDRGYEQYF. CDR3 nucleotide sequence: TGTGCCAGCTCACCAAGAAGGATGGACAGGGGTTACGAGCAGTACTTC. This chain connects TRBV18 to TRBJ2-7; 9 positions match TRBD1. Germline loops: CDR1 KGHSH, CDR2 LQKENI. V lost 2 bases and J lost 4; bases outside the gene matches: 9. The CDR3 spans 16 residues.

The table lists this clonotype with many counts. CDR3 protein: CASIRVGGLTHVEQFF. In DNA form, the CDR3 reads TGTGCCAGCATCAGGGTAGGGGGCCTTACCCACGTTGAGCAGTTCTTC. The V gene is TRBV7-3, the J gene TRBJ2-1; 7 bases match TRBD1. The V gene's germline CDR1 is SGHTA and CDR2 FQGTGA. V trimming: 7 bases; J trimming: 9 bases; junction bases outside the gene matches: 18. The CDR3 loop spans 16 amino acids.

At least ten counts were recorded for this clonotype. The chain uses TRBV12-3 or TRBV12-4 and TRBJ2-3; TRBD1 aligns across 7 bases. V trimming: 6 bases; J trimming: 6 bases; junction bases outside the gene matches: 6. This CDR3 is 13 amino acids long. The chain's CDR3 is CASRRDSKDTQYF. CDR3 DNA sequence: TGTGCCAGCAGAAGGGACAGCAAGGATACGCAGTATTTT.

The chain is built from TRBV18 and TRBJ1-4; D remains unclear. V was cut by 3 bases and J by 5 bases, with 16 bases left in between. CDR1 is KGHSH, CDR2 LQKENI, per germline. There are 16 residues in the CDR3. CDR3 region: CASSPSGVGTNEKLFF. DNA of the CDR3: TGTGCCAGCTCACCTAGCGGGGTAGGCACCAATGAAAAACTGTTTTTT.

The genes are TRBV11-2 and TRBJ2-3; D remains unclear. Germline CDR1 reads SGHAT; CDR2 reads FQNNGV. The CDR3 covers 13 residues. Deletions cut 1 base from V and 4 bases from J, with 6 bases between. CDR3 region: CASSLGLPDTQYF. The CDR3 bases are TGTGCCAGCAGCTTAGGTTTACCAGATACGCAGTATTTT. The complete variable domain, with remaining parts taken from reference TRBV11-2 and TRBJ2-3, reads EAGVAQSPRYKIIEKRQSVAFWCNPISGHATLYWYQQILGQGPKLLIQFQNNGVVDDSQLPKDRFSAERLKGVDSTLKIQPAKLEDSAVYLCASSLGLPDTQYFGPGTRLTVL.

This clonotype was picked up many times. CDR3 residues: CASSSSGGPTDTQYF. CDR3 sequence (DNA): TGTGCCAGCAGCTCCAGCGGGGGTCCCACAGATACGCAGTATTTT. The rearrangement links TRBV7-3 to TRBJ2-3, with TRBD2 matching over 8 bases. The CDR3 spans 15 residues. Germline values: CDR1 SGHTA, CDR2 FQGTGA. The trim removed 4 bases at V and 2 bases at J, leaving 5 bases unmatched.

This clonotype was recorded at least ten times. The V gene is TRBV15, the J gene TRBJ2-7, with 10 positions matching TRBD1. The CDR3 is 15 residues long. Germline V gives CDR1 LNHNV, CDR2 YYDKDF (reference sequence). Germline trimming cut 5 bases from V and 3 bases from J; bases unmatched to any gene: 7. This CDR3 reads CATSRQTGGYYEQYF. The DNA of the CDR3 is TGTGCCACCAGCCGCCAGACAGGGGGCTACTACGAGCAGTACTTC.

The chain recombines TRBV24-1 with TRBJ2-2; TRBD1 agrees at 7 bases. CDR3 size: 16 residues. Germline CDR1 is KGHDR and CDR2 is SFDVKD. Unmatched junction bases numbered 5, after V lost 0 bases and J lost 5 bases. CDR3 nucleotides: TGTGCCACCAGTGATTTGAGGGGGCCGAGGACCGGGGAGCTGTTTTTT. Translated: CATSDLRGPRTGELFF.

This clonotype was picked up many times. The chain recombines TRBV28 with TRBJ1-5; perhaps TRBD1 as D (6 bases). CDR3 length equals 12 residues. CDR1 and CDR2 (germline): MDHEN, SYDVKM. V was pared by 10 bases and J by 6 bases, with 13 bases between. The CDR3 DNA sequence: TGTGCCATCGGGACACCCGGTCAGCCCCAGCATTTT. Translated, it gives CAIGTPGQPQHF.

In its sample, this clonotype was seen a few times. The chain carries TRBV3-1 and TRBJ2-7, with no clear D. The CDR3 is 14 residues long. Germline assignment: CDR1 LGHDT and CDR2 YNNKEL (reference sequence). The V gene lost 1 base and the J gene lost 2 bases, with 9 bases spanning the gap. DNA for the CDR3: TGTGCCAGCAGCCAAGGGGCCATGACCTACGAGCAGTACTTC. The encoded protein is CASSQGAMTYEQYF.